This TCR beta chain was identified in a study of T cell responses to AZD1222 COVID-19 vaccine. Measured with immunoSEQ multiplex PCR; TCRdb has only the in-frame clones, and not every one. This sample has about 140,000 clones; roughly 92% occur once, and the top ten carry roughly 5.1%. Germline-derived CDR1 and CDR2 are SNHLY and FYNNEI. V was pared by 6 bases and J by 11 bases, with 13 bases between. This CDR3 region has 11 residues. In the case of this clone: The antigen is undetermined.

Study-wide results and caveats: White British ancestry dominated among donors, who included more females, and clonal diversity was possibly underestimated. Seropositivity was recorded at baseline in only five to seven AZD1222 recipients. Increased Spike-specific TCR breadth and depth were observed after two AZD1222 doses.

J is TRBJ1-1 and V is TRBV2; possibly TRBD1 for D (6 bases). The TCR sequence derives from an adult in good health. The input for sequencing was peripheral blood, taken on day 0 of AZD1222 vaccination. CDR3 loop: CASRYRVGAFF. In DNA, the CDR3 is TGTGCCAGCAGGTACAGGGTCGGCGCTTTCTTT.